This T cell receptor beta chain was sequenced in a study of T cell repertoires in cytomegalovirus infection. On the study more broadly: Based on public TCR beta signatures, there were indications of CMV infection and of a matching HLA type. Broader study findings: Summed frequency of public TCR beta families distinguished CMV carriers with the relevant HLA. HLA-C-restricted CMV clonotypes gave the most frequent clonotype in two of eight donors.

J was trimmed by 3 bases and V by 5 bases; bases with no gene match: 8. There are 16 residues in the CDR3. Germline CDR1 SGHAT, CDR2 FQNNGV. Comment on this clonotype: Its antigen remains unidentified.

TCRdb re-derived calls from the reads in MiXCR, one entry per CDR3 protein. This sample has roughly 90,000 distinct CDR3 sequences; 24% occur once, and the top ten carry 50%. The sequenced sample was CD8+ T cells from cultured PBMCs, obtained from culture after CMV antigen stimulation. This TCR was sampled from a human donor in good health (CMV status not recorded). Some clones in this sample may be carry-over from other donors' samples. The rearrangement uses TRBV11-2 and TRBJ2-2; 8 nucleotides agree with TRBD1. In nucleotides, the CDR3 is TGTGCCAGCAGCCCCCCTCCGACAGGGGACACCGGGGAGCTGTTTTTT. Protein: CASSPPPTGDTGELFF.